This TCR beta chain comes out of a study of response to subunit inactivated influenza vaccine. TCRdb itself ran the RT-PCR reads through MiXCR, one entry per CDR3 protein. Altogether about 540,000 distinct CDR3 sequences are present, under 30% being singletons, with the ten largest covering approximately 2.9%. CDR3 length equals 13 residues. From germline, CDR1 is LGHDT and CDR2 YNNKEL (reference sequence). V was clipped by 7 bases and J by 1 base, with 10 bases between them. This sample was also put to use in a study of T cells expressing NK-cell markers. This second study says: It was by 5'RACE template switching with UMIs that TCR beta cDNA was made. One of eight sequenced donors was HCMV-seronegative; the other seven were seropositive.

Specimen: CD4+ T cells sorted from PBMCs, collected about 12 days after vaccination. The chain employs TRBV3-1 and TRBJ1-2; unclear D gene. This clonotype was obtained from a man aged 50-60 years who received an inactivated influenza vaccine. Here the CDR3 DNA reads TGTGCCAGCAACGAGGGCAGTAACTATGGCTACACCTTC. The encoded protein is CASNEGSNYGYTF.